This entry lists 25 T cell receptor beta chains sequenced from one sample in a study of blood T cells in healthy people across ages. The use of a sample-barcoded 5' primer and a J-beta primer mix characterized a second PCR of about 6 to 12 cycles. TCRdb re-called the 5' RACE reads with MiXCR, one entry per CDR3 protein. The table shows 1.5 million to 1.8 million distinct CDR3 sequences, with about 45% occurring only once. Input material: blood. The receptors here all came from a woman under 30 in good health.

This clonotype came up a few times. V usage is TRBV7-9 and J usage is TRBJ1-2, with unresolved D. The germline V gene has CDR1 SEHNR and CDR2 FQNEAQ (reference sequence). This CDR3 is built from 14 residues. V was clipped by 1 base and J by 4 bases, with 10 bases between them. CDR3 DNA: TGTGCCAGCAGCTTAGGTGGCAGCTTCTATGGCTACACCTTC. Translation: CASSLGGSFYGYTF.

The gene calls are TRBV20-1 and TRBJ1-3, with 9 bases identical to TRBD1. This CDR3 has 16 residues. The V segment lost 5 bases and the J segment 1 base; nucleotides outside the gene matches: 9. The germline V gene encodes CDR1 DFQATT and CDR2 SNEGSKA (reference sequence). The CDR3 loop reads CSAHSSGTGSGNTIYF. In nucleotides, the CDR3 is TGCAGTGCTCACTCTTCGGGGACAGGGTCTGGAAACACCATATATTTT.

The chain is built from TRBV7-2 and TRBJ2-5, with D unclear. V lost 5 bases to trimming and J lost 2 bases, with 18 bases between them. Germline values: CDR1 SGHTA, CDR2 FQGNSA. The CDR3 runs 16 residues. The CDR3 region is CASSQPNGPSQETQYF. DNA of the CDR3: TGTGCCAGCAGCCAACCGAACGGTCCCAGTCAAGAGACCCAGTACTTC.

This clonotype showed up just a few times. This chain links TRBV11-2 with TRBJ2-4; 9 bases fit TRBD1. The V gene end was trimmed by 0 bases and the J gene end by 13 bases; junction bases not matched to a gene: 10. CDR1 is SGHAT and CDR2 is FQNNGV in the germline V gene. This CDR3 is built from 15 residues. In nucleotides, the CDR3 is TGTGCCAGCAGCTTAGAGACAGGGGGACCTTGGGAGCAGTACTTC. This gives the protein CASSLETGGPWEQYF.

With respect to this clonotype: The junction differs from germline at one of its ends, possibly a read error. This rearrangement joins TRBV7-3 to TRBJ2-3, with a tentative D call TRBD1 (5 bases). This CDR3 is 13 amino acids long. CDR1 and CDR2 from the germline V gene are SGHTA and FQGTGA. DNA of the CDR3: TGTGCCAGCAGCCCCCCCGGCACAGGTACGCAGTATTTT. Its protein product is CASSPPGTGTQYF.

As regards this clonotype: Because it lacks the conserved phenylalanine or tryptophan at the end, this CDR3 is likely a read error. This chain joins TRBV27 and TRBJ2-5, with 7 positions matching TRBD1. Germline CDR1 reads MNHEY; CDR2 reads SMNVEV (reference sequence). This CDR3 region has 14 residues. The V gene end was trimmed by 6 bases and the J gene end by 2 bases; junction bases not matched to a gene: 6. Here the CDR3 DNA reads TGTGCCAGCAGAAAAACGGGACAGCAAGAGACCCAGTACTTA. Translating it yields CASRKTGQQETQYL.

This chain links TRBV7-9 with TRBJ2-1, with 13 bases aligning to TRBD2. The V gene's germline CDR1 is SEHNR and CDR2 FQNEAQ (reference sequence). V lost 5 bases to trimming and J lost 9 bases; unmatched junction nucleotides: 7. This CDR3 spans 15 amino acids. The CDR3 protein is CASSQGTSGNREQFF. The CDR3 nucleotides are TGTGCCAGCAGCCAAGGGACTAGCGGGAATCGTGAGCAGTTCTTC.

This chain joins TRBV29-1 and TRBJ2-7, with D unresolved. The CDR3 extends over 12 amino acids. In germline, CDR1 is SQVTM, CDR2 ANQGSEA. The germline V and J ends were trimmed by 0 bases and 5 bases, with 8 bases remaining between them. CDR3 nucleotides: TGCAGCGTTGAAGATCACGGGCACGAGCAGTACTTC. Residues: CSVEDHGHEQYF.

V usage is TRBV7-2 and J usage is TRBJ2-4; no clear D. The DNA matches TRBJ2-7 better at its end, which makes the J call doubtful. This CDR3 region has 14 residues. In germline, CDR1 is SGHTA, CDR2 FQGNSA. CDR3 sequence reads: CASSLSSRYYEQYF. The CDR3 bases are TGTGCCAGCAGCTTAAGTTCGAGATATTACGAGCAGTACTTC.

V is TRBV12-3 or TRBV12-4 and J is TRBJ1-4; D ambiguous. This CDR3 has 14 amino acids. V lost 3 bases to trimming and J lost 6 bases, with 11 bases between them. The CDR3 sequence: CASSLNPAYEKLFF. CDR3 DNA: TGTGCCAGCAGTTTGAATCCCGCCTATGAAAAACTGTTTTTT.

This clonotype was observed a few times. This chain joins TRBV12-3 or TRBV12-4 and TRBJ2-5; D perhaps matches TRBD2 (6 bases). CDR3 length: 15 residues. With 5 bases removed from V and 5 bases from J, the gap between germline ends came to 18 bases. The CDR3 loop reads CASSLRLGGEETQYF. CDR3 bases: TGTGCCAGCAGTCTTAGACTAGGAGGGGAGGAGACCCAGTACTTC.

This clonotype was picked up a small number of times. The V call is TRBV29-1, the J call TRBJ2-1, with 7 bases aligning to TRBD1. This CDR3 contains 15 residues. The V gene end was trimmed by 0 bases and the J gene end by 8 bases; junction bases not matched to a gene: 10. Germline loops: CDR1 SQVTM, CDR2 ANQGSEA. DNA for the CDR3: TGCAGCGTTGAAGATAGGGGGCAGGGTGGGGATGAGCAGTTCTTC. This sequence encodes CSVEDRGQGGDEQFF.

In this sample, this clonotype turned up a few times. The V and J genes are TRBV12-3 or TRBV12-4 and TRBJ2-7; D unresolved. The CDR3 runs 12 residues. The V gene lost 6 bases and the J gene lost 3 bases, with 9 bases spanning the gap. The CDR3 nucleotides are TGTGCCAGCAGCACAAGATTCTACGAGCAGTACTTC. This encodes CASSTRFYEQYF.

The chain recombines TRBV25-1 with TRBJ1-2; weak D call: TRBD1 (5 bases). The germline V gene encodes CDR1 MGHDK and CDR2 SYGVNS. This CDR3 contains 15 residues. V gave up 0 bases and J gave up 7 bases, with 15 bases separating them. The CDR3 region is CASSEYIRGAGGYTF. The CDR3 DNA sequence: TGTGCCAGCAGTGAATATATCCGGGGCGCTGGTGGCTACACCTTC.

In its sample, this clonotype was seen a few times. The V call is TRBV7-9, the J call TRBJ1-6; D not certain. Germline CDR1 reads SEHNR; CDR2 reads FQNEAQ (reference sequence). V lost 3 bases to trimming and J lost 8 bases, with 17 bases between them. The CDR3 has 16 amino acids. CDR3 nucleotides: TGTGCCAGCAGCTTTGATTTGGGCACTTCCCATTCACCCCTCCACTTT. Its translation: CASSFDLGTSHSPLHF.

This sequence joins TRBV13 and TRBJ2-7, with D perhaps matching TRBD1 (6 bases). The CDR3 runs to 16 residues. The germline V and J ends were trimmed by 5 bases and 3 bases, with 20 bases remaining between them. The germline V gene has CDR1 PRHDT and CDR2 FYEKMQ (reference sequence). CDR3 bases: TGTGCCAGCAGCCCTGGACAGTCAGTTGTGTTCTACGAGCAGTACTTC. Its protein is CASSPGQSVVFYEQYF. Full variable domain (rest looked up from reference TRBV13 and TRBJ2-7): AAGVIQSPRHLIKEKRETATLKCYPIPRHDTVYWYQQGPGQDPQFLISFYEKMQSDKGSIPDRFSAQQFSDYHSELNMSSLELGDSALYFCASSPGQSVVFYEQYFGPGTRLTVT.

CDR3 in DNA: TGTGCCAGCAGTTACTCGTTCCGGACGGACCCCAATGAGCAGTTCTTC. It is translated as CASSYSFRTDPNEQFF. The chain recombines TRBV6-6 with TRBJ2-1; D is ambiguous. Trimming took off 0 bases at V and 6 bases at J, with 15 bases between the two ends. This CDR3 contains 16 residues. The germline CDR1 and CDR2 sequences are MNHNY and SVGAGI (reference sequence).

The chain uses TRBV30 and TRBJ2-7; D is unclear. The DNA end lines up better with TRBJ2-1; the J call may be wrong. This CDR3 spans 17 amino acids. CDR1 is GTSNPN, CDR2 SVGIG, per germline (reference sequence). The CDR3 here is CAWSAKRYTGSIYEQFF. The CDR3, as DNA: TGTGCCTGGAGTGCAAAACGGTACACCGGGTCCATCTACGAGCAGTTCTTC.

The genes are TRBV3-1 and TRBJ1-2; D unclear. CDR3 length: 13 residues. CDR1 and CDR2 from the germline V gene are LGHDT and YNNKEL (reference sequence). V dropped 1 base and J dropped 8 bases, with 11 bases sitting between them. DNA for the CDR3: TGTGCCAGCAGCCAAGGGCCGCGTGGAGGCTACACCTTC. Its protein is CASSQGPRGGYTF.

The chain carries TRBV30 and TRBJ2-3; D unresolved. The CDR3 contains 14 residues. With 1 base removed from V and 2 bases from J, the gap between germline ends came to 10 bases. CDR1 is GTSNPN, CDR2 SVGIG, per germline (reference sequence). The CDR3 DNA reads as TGTGCCTGGAGTGCGTCCAGCCTCACAGATACGCAGTATTTT. It translates to CAWSASSLTDTQYF.

As to this clonotype: Just one base apart from a much larger clone, this may be a read error. This chain links TRBV11-2 with TRBJ2-1; D not certain. The assigned J gene may be wrong: the sequence end matches TRBJ2-7 better. The CDR3 is 14 residues long. Looked up from germline, CDR1 is SGHAT and CDR2 is FQNNGV. CDR3 region: CASSLLLGYNEQYF. The CDR3 coding sequence is TGTGCCAGCAGCTTACTACTCGGCTACAATGAGCAGTACTTC.

The chain links TRBV5-6 to TRBJ1-6; D unclear. Germline V gene lookup returns CDR1 SGHDT and CDR2 YYEEEE. Trimming stripped 0 bases from V and 2 bases from J, with 6 bases between. This CDR3 spans 15 amino acids. CDR3 region: CASSLVQPYNSPLHF. Written as DNA, the CDR3 is TGTGCCAGCAGCTTGGTACAGCCCTATAATTCACCCCTCCACTTT.

Notes on this clonotype: Mismatch with germline at one junction end may stem from a read error. The rearrangement joins TRBV9 to TRBJ2-3; possibly TRBD1 for D (6 bases). Germline values: CDR1 SGDLS, CDR2 YYNGEE. The CDR3 extends over 15 amino acids. The CDR3 is CASSVAGATTDMQYF. Here the CDR3 DNA reads TGTGCCAGCAGCGTCGCAGGGGCGACCACAGATATGCAGTATTTT.

The chain carries TRBV11-2 and TRBJ1-1; 9 bases fit TRBD1. The CDR3 runs 16 residues. V was clipped by 5 bases and J by 0 bases; unmatched bases: 7. Germline V gene lookup returns CDR1 SGHAT and CDR2 FQNNGV. The CDR3 DNA reads TGTGCCAGCAGCCCGGGACAGGGAAACATGAACACTGAAGCTTTCTTT. Its protein is CASSPGQGNMNTEAFF.

The sample holds one count of this clonotype. The CDR3 is CASSLVGTDPDTQYF. The CDR3 region has the DNA TGCGCCAGCAGCTTGGTAGGGACGGACCCAGATACGCAGTATTTT. This chain uses TRBV5-1 with TRBJ2-3; D might be TRBD1 or TRBD2, each matching 5 bases. Looked up from germline, CDR1 is SGHRS and CDR2 is YFSETQ. The CDR3 covers 15 residues. Between the trimmed V and J ends, which lost 0 bases and 4 bases, there was a span of 12 bases.